This TCR beta chain is drawn from a study of T cells after yellow fever vaccination. A universal primer site and UMIs were added as TCR cDNA was made by 5'RACE template switching. TCRdb independently ran MiXCR on the 5' RACE reads; one entry per CDR3 protein. Of around 400,000 distinct CDR3 sequences listed, 11% were seen once; the top ten hold 18%. Between the trimmed V and J ends, which lost 6 bases and 8 bases, there was a span of 13 bases. This CDR3 spans 12 amino acids. The V gene's germline CDR1 is KGHSH and CDR2 LQKENI. A word on this clonotype: The target antigen is unknown.

General observations from the study: Most primary-vaccination clones reappeared after the booster (about 97% CD4, 75% to 90% CD8). The secondary response was weaker, and its peak arrived faster, on day 5 versus 15.

This sequence joins TRBV18 and TRBJ1-2; D perhaps matches TRBD1 (6 bases). This clonotype was sampled from a man younger than 35 who received the YFV17D yellow fever vaccine. The sequencing here drew on PBMCs, taken on the day of the first yellow fever vaccination. DNA for the CDR3: TGTGCCAGCTCCCCGGACAGTAGGGGCTACACCTTC. Translation gives CASSPDSRGYTF.